This TCR beta chain stems from a study of T cells in Graves' hyperthyroidism and ophthalmopathy. Investigators excluded patients with uncontrolled infection, other autoimmune disease, pregnancy or lactation. Diagnosis relied on clinical symptoms, serum thyroxine and TRAb, thyroid ultrasound and orbital computed tomography. Amplification of TCR beta CDR3 regions used RNA as the template. In the first-round RT-PCR of the TCR CDR3, the HTBI primer set was used. Each CDR3 protein gets one entry after TCRdb re-called the multiplex PCR reads with MiXCR. The profile shows fewer than 850,000 distinct CDR3 sequences, around 16% of them singletons. The sequenced sample consisted of blood. The TCR comes from a man in his fifties or sixties with Graves' hyperthyroidism.

This CDR3 reads CASSHAGTSGQETQYF. The DNA for the CDR3 is TGTGCCAGCAGCCATGCCGGGACATCGGGACAAGAGACCCAGTACTTC. The gene calls are TRBV5-6 and TRBJ2-5; D is perhaps TRBD1 (6 bases). The CDR3 extends over 16 amino acids. V was trimmed by 4 bases and J by 2 bases, leaving 18 bases between them. Germline V gives CDR1 SGHDT, CDR2 YYEEEE. The whole variable domain, remainder taken from reference TRBV5-6 and TRBJ2-5, is DAGVTQSPTHLIKTRGQQVTLRCSPKSGHDTVSWYQQALGQGPQFIFQYYEEEERQRGNFPDRFSGHQFPNYSSELNVNALLLGDSALYLCASSHAGTSGQETQYFGPGTRLLVL.